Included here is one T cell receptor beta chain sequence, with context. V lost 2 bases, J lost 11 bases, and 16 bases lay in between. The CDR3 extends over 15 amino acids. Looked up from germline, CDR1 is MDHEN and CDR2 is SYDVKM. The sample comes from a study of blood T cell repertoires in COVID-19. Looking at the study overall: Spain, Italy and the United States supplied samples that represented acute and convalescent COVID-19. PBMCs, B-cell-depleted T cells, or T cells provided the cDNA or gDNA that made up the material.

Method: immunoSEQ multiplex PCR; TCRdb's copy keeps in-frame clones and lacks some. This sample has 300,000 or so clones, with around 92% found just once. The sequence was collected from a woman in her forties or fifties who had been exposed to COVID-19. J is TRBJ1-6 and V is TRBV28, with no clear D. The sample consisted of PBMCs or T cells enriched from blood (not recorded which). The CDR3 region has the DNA TGTGCCAGCAGTTTAAATGGCGGCTCACCTCCACCCCTCCACTTT. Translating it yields CASSLNGGSPPPLHF.